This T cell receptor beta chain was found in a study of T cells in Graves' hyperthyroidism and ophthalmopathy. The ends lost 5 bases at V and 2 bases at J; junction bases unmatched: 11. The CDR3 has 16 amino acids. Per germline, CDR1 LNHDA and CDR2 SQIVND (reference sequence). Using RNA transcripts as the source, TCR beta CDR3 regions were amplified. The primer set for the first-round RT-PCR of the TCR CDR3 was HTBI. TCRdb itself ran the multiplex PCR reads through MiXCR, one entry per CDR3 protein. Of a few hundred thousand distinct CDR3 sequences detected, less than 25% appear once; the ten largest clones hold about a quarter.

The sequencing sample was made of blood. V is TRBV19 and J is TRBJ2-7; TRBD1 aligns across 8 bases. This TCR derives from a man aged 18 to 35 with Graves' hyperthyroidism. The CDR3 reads CASSAQGDRSPYEQYF. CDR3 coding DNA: TGTGCCAGTAGTGCCCAGGGGGACAGGTCTCCCTACGAGCAGTACTTC.